The 16 T cell receptor beta chains listed next were all sequenced from one sample in a study of blood T cell repertoires in COVID-19. The table came from immunoSEQ multiplex PCR; TCRdb's copy has only in-frame clones and leaves some out. The profile shows approximately 100,000 clones, 80% to 85% of them singletons. Source material: peripheral blood. These receptors came from a man aged 60-69 years with acute or convalescent COVID-19.

The rearrangement uses TRBV18 and TRBJ2-5; D ambiguous. Trimming left V 5 bases short and J 2 bases short, with 9 bases between. Germline CDR1 is KGHSH and CDR2 is LQKENI. The CDR3 extends over 13 amino acids. The CDR3 region has the DNA TGTGCCAGCTCAGAGCAGGTTCAAGAGACCCAGTACTTC. Protein: CASSEQVQETQYF.

This sequence joins TRBV27 and TRBJ2-7, with TRBD1 matching over 8 bases. From germline, CDR1 is MNHEY and CDR2 SMNVEV (reference sequence). The CDR3 extends over 13 amino acids. Trimming cost V 3 bases and J 9 bases; bases outside gene matches: 7. CDR3 in amino acids: CASSLTDRAVQYF. The CDR3 DNA is TGTGCCAGCAGTTTGACGGACAGGGCCGTGCAGTACTTC.

The chain employs TRBV6-1 and TRBJ1-6; TRBD1 aligns across 7 bases. This CDR3 has 17 residues. Germline V gene data show CDR1 as MNHNS and CDR2 as SASEGT. The V and J ends lost 3 bases and 7 bases, in that order; junction bases with no gene match: 12. CDR3 amino acids: CASSDLGGGGQNSPLHF. The CDR3 DNA sequence: TGTGCCAGCAGTGATTTGGGTGGAGGGGGACAGAATTCACCCCTCCACTTT.

This chain links TRBV30 with TRBJ1-4, with 8 bases that match TRBD1. CDR1 is GTSNPN, CDR2 SVGIG, per germline (reference sequence). This CDR3 is built from 11 residues. J gave up 14 bases and V 3 bases, and 5 bases lay outside the gene matches. CDR3 amino acids: CAWSAGGELFF. Here the CDR3 DNA reads TGTGCCTGGAGCGCAGGGGGCGAGCTGTTTTTT.

This clone has more than one count but fewer than ten. The gene calls are TRBV30 and TRBJ1-5; 7 nucleotides match TRBD1. Looked up from germline, CDR1 is GTSNPN and CDR2 is SVGIG (reference sequence). The trim removed 5 bases at V and 0 bases at J, leaving 7 bases unmatched. The CDR3 totals 15 residues. The CDR3 DNA sequence: TGTGCCTGGGGGGACAGCCTGTATAGCAATCAGCCCCAGCATTTT. This translates into CAWGDSLYSNQPQHF.

The rearrangement uses TRBV11-2 and TRBJ1-2; TRBD1 agrees at 8 bases. The CDR3 spans 15 residues. CDR1 is SGHAT, CDR2 FQNNGV, per germline. V was clipped by 2 bases and J by 6 bases; unmatched bases: 8. The CDR3 DNA sequence: TGTGCCAGCAGCTTATTAGGTTACAGGGGGAATGGCTACACCTTC. Protein product: CASSLLGYRGNGYTF.

The genes are TRBV27 and TRBJ2-2; possible D gene TRBD1, 5 bases. CDR1 is MNHEY, CDR2 SMNVEV, per germline (reference sequence). This CDR3 contains 16 residues. V lost 5 bases and J lost 1, with 14 bases in between. CDR3 loop: CASSPMTALNTGELFF. The DNA for the CDR3 is TGTGCCAGCAGTCCGATGACAGCGCTGAACACCGGGGAGCTGTTTTTT.

The chain joins TRBV4-1 to TRBJ1-5, with D unresolved. V lost 1 base and J 5 bases, leaving 12 bases between the germline ends. Germline V CDR1 and CDR2: MGHRA, YSYEKL. The CDR3 extends over 15 amino acids. CDR3 sequence (DNA): TGCGCCAGCAGCCAAGGCCAGAGGGAACATCAGCCCCAGCATTTT. It codes for CASSQGQREHQPQHF.

The rearrangement links TRBV7-2 to TRBJ2-2, with D possibly being TRBD1 (5 bases). The CDR3 has 13 amino acids. Germline CDR1 SGHTA, CDR2 FQGNSA. V was clipped by 5 bases and J by 6 bases, with 10 bases between them. The CDR3 loop is CASSTQAPGELFF. The CDR3, as DNA: TGTGCCAGCAGCACACAGGCCCCCGGGGAGCTGTTTTTT. Full variable domain (remainder filled in from reference TRBV7-2 and TRBJ2-2): GAGVSQSPSNKVTEKGKDVELRCDPISGHTALYWYRQSLGQGLEFLIYFQGNSAPDKSGLPSDRFSAERTGGSVSTLTIQRTQQEDSAVYLCASSTQAPGELFFGEGSRLTVL.

This sequence joins TRBV5-1 and TRBJ1-2; D remains ambiguous. V gave up 4 bases and J gave up 4 bases, with 8 bases separating them. There are 12 residues in the CDR3. Per germline, CDR1 SGHRS and CDR2 YFSETQ. CDR3 DNA sequence: TGCGCCAGCAGCCTACAGACCTATGGCTACACCTTC. It translates to CASSLQTYGYTF.

The V gene is TRBV5-1, the J gene TRBJ1-4, with a possible D match to TRBD1 (5 bases). V was clipped by 0 bases and J by 4 bases, with 10 bases between them. Per the germline V gene, CDR1 is SGHRS and CDR2 is YFSETQ. This CDR3 has 15 amino acids. The CDR3 sequence: CASSLAVRGNEKLFF. In DNA, the CDR3 is TGCGCCAGCAGCTTGGCGGTTAGGGGTAATGAAAAACTGTTTTTT. Complete variable domain (other parts from reference TRBV5-1 and TRBJ1-4): KAGVTQTPRYLIKTRGQQVTLSCSPISGHRSVSWYQQTPGQGLQFLFEYFSETQRNKGNFPGRFSGRQFSNSRSEMNVSTLELGDSALYLCASSLAVRGNEKLFFGSGTQLSVL.

The rearrangement joins TRBV11-2 to TRBJ2-5; TRBD2 matches 8 bases. The germline V gene encodes CDR1 SGHAT and CDR2 FQNNGV. The CDR3 totals 15 residues. V trimming: 1 base; J trimming: 5 bases; junction bases outside the gene matches: 6. The CDR3 region is CASSLVAAGGETQYF. The CDR3 nucleotides are TGTGCCAGCAGCTTAGTCGCGGCGGGGGGTGAGACCCAGTACTTC.

CDR3 sequence: CASSPSDRGRNGYTF. The DNA for the CDR3 is TGTGCCAGCAGTCCATCGGACAGGGGGCGTAATGGCTACACCTTC. The V and J genes are TRBV6-5 and TRBJ1-2, with TRBD1 matching 11 bases. Germline CDR1 reads MNHEY; CDR2 reads SVGAGI. V shed 5 bases, J shed 6 bases, and the junction held 8 bases outside the gene matches. CDR3 size: 15 residues.

V usage is TRBV7-9 and J usage is TRBJ1-2; 12 positions match TRBD1. The CDR3 extends over 18 amino acids. Losses at the gene ends were 5 bases for V and 1 base for J; bases not matched to a gene: 11. CDR1 SEHNR and CDR2 FQNEAQ come from the germline V gene (reference sequence). CDR3 nucleotide sequence: TGTGCCAGCAGCCCCGATTGGGGACAGGGGGCCCGTAACTATGGCTACACCTTC. Translation gives CASSPDWGQGARNYGYTF.

Concerning this clone itself: The same CDR3 arises from other DNA sequences in this sample as well. This rearrangement joins TRBV6-5 to TRBJ1-1; 9 bases agree with TRBD1. J gave up 5 bases and V 4 bases, and 5 bases lay outside the gene matches. CDR3 size: 14 residues. Germline CDR1 and CDR2: MNHEY and SVGAGI. CDR3 DNA: TGTGCCAGCAGTTTACAGGGGGCTGGGACTGAAGCTTTCTTT. Its translation is CASSLQGAGTEAFF.

The chain links TRBV6-5 to TRBJ1-2; no clear D. There are 15 residues in the CDR3. V was cut by 6 bases and J by 0 bases, with 14 bases left in between. Germline V gene sequence: CDR1 MNHEY, CDR2 SVGAGI. The chain's CDR3 is CASRLKTYANYGYTF. CDR3 coding DNA: TGTGCCAGCAGATTGAAGACATACGCTAACTATGGCTACACCTTC.